This TCR beta chain was obtained from a study of response to subunit inactivated influenza vaccine. TCRdb passed the RT-PCR reads through MiXCR, listing each CDR3 protein once. The data show about 190,000 distinct CDR3 sequences, 13% to 15% seen once. The V gene lost 6 bases and the J gene lost 4 bases, with 12 bases spanning the gap. From germline, CDR1 is SQVTM and CDR2 ANQGSEA. This CDR3 has 13 residues. This clonotype has just a few counts. The sequence was collected from a man aged 50 to 60 who received an inactivated influenza vaccine. The V gene is TRBV29-1, the J gene TRBJ2-2; D is possibly TRBD1 (5 bases). The sequences come from CD8+ T cells sorted from PBMCs, collected roughly 5 days after vaccination. The chain's CDR3 is CSVLGEGTGELFF. The CDR3 DNA reads TGCAGCGTCTTAGGGGAAGGCACCGGGGAGCTGTTTTTT.